This T cell receptor (beta chain) was sequenced during a study of spatial heterogeneity in lung cancer. Study background: Sequencing consistently turned up more beta-chain sequences than alpha-chain sequences. Raw sequencing reads included, on average, more than 8.5 appearances of each unique TCR and UMI combination.

The time point here: sample taken at primary tumor resection. The sequenced material consisted of unsorted whole RNA from tumor, nontumor lung or frozen PBMC. Overall study findings and caveats: Expanded alpha and beta TCR counts within tumors tracked tumor mutation counts.

This clonotype was picked up many times. The antigen is unknown. Each molecule of TCR cDNA was tagged with one unique molecular identifier. TCRdb called the 5' RACE reads again in MiXCR, with one record for every CDR3 protein. The sample yields approximately 13,000 distinct CDR3 sequences, 4% to 6% seen once. CDR3 length: 16 amino acids. Losses at the gene ends were 5 bases for V and 7 bases for J; bases not matched to a gene: 12. The germline V gene encodes CDR1 DFQATT and CDR2 SNEGSKA (reference sequence). V and J are TRBV20-1 and TRBJ2-1, with 12 bases matching TRBD2. The TCR originated in a male donor with early-stage non-small cell lung cancer. The source material was lung tumor tissue, sampled at surgery. The CDR3 region is CSAPPTSGSVGNEQFF. Written as DNA, the CDR3 is TGCAGTGCTCCTCCGACTAGCGGGAGCGTCGGGAATGAGCAGTTCTTC.